A single sample gave rise to the 31 T cell receptor beta chains below, sequenced in a study of cytomegalovirus exposure and HLA in healthy donors. In the PCR, 60 Vbeta and 13 Jbeta primers were used. TCRdb's table, derived via immunoSEQ multiplex PCR, lists solely in-frame clones and lacks some. The sample comprises 150,000 to 200,000 clones, 78% of which are singletons, and approximately 1.5% rests with the top ten. Sequencing was carried out using PBMCs. The receptors stem from a male donor in good health and CMV-seronegative.

V is TRBV5-8 and J is TRBJ1-1, with 10 bases that match TRBD1. V lost 4 bases to trimming and J lost 1 base; unmatched junction nucleotides: 4. Germline loops: CDR1 SGHTS, CDR2 YDEGEE. CDR3 length: 15 amino acids. Here the CDR3 DNA reads TGTGCCAGCAGCGGGCGACAGGGGGCGAACACTGAAGCTTTCTTT. This sequence encodes CASSGRQGANTEAFF.

This sequence joins TRBV9 and TRBJ2-7; tentative D call: TRBD2 (6 bases). V lost 0 bases to trimming and J lost 2 bases, with 12 bases between them. Per the germline V gene, CDR1 is SGDLS and CDR2 is YYNGEE. This CDR3 spans 15 amino acids. The CDR3 loop is CASSVDSGGTYEQYF. CDR3 sequence (DNA): TGTGCCAGCAGCGTAGATAGCGGCGGTACCTACGAGCAGTACTTC.

V usage is TRBV7-9 and J usage is TRBJ1-1; D uncertain. The CDR3 has 15 residues. The germline V gene encodes CDR1 SEHNR and CDR2 FQNEAQ (reference sequence). V was pared by 1 base and J by 1 base, with 10 bases between. CDR3 sequence reads: CASSLGSGGNTEAFF. Here the CDR3 DNA reads TGTGCCAGCAGCTTAGGGTCTGGCGGGAACACTGAAGCTTTCTTT.

The chain recombines TRBV29-1 with TRBJ1-5, with TRBD1 matching over 7 bases. This CDR3 comprises 13 residues. V dropped 6 bases and J dropped 3; count of bases not matched to a gene: 5. Germline V gives CDR1 SQVTM, CDR2 ANQGSEA. The CDR3 protein is CSVGGQVNQPQHF. The CDR3 DNA follows: TGCAGCGTGGGAGGACAGGTCAATCAGCCCCAGCATTTT. Looking up the rest from reference TRBV29-1 and TRBJ1-5 gives the full variable domain: SAVISQKPSRDICQRGTSLTIQCQVDSQVTMMFWYRQQPGQSLTLIATANQGSEATYESGFVIDKFPISRPNLTFSTLTVSNMSPEDSSIYLCSVGGQVNQPQHFGDGTRLSIL.

The chain joins TRBV30 to TRBJ2-5; 7 bases are shared with TRBD1. The end of the DNA is better explained by TRBJ2-7, so the J call may be wrong. The CDR3 is made up of 14 amino acids. Germline V gene data show CDR1 as GTSNPN and CDR2 as SVGIG (reference sequence). CDR3 nucleotide sequence: TGTGCCTGGAGGAGGGGGCTAGACATCTACGAGCAGTACTTC. Translating gives CAWRRGLDIYEQYF.

The J gene is TRBJ2-4, the V gene TRBV18, with TRBD2 as a possible D gene (7 bases). The ends were cut back, 6 bases at V and 5 bases at J, with 17 bases in the middle. This CDR3 has 15 residues. CDR1 is KGHSH, CDR2 LQKENI, per germline. CDR3 sequence: CASSRGGTRENIQYF. In nucleotides, the CDR3 is TGTGCCAGCTCGAGGGGGGGCACGAGGGAAAACATTCAGTACTTC.

V is TRBV4-3 and J is TRBJ2-5; D is unresolved. Trimming took 1 base from V and 3 from J, leaving 9 bases between them. CDR3 length: 14 amino acids. The V gene's germline CDR1 is LGHNA and CDR2 YSLEER. This chain's CDR3 is CASSQVESKETQYF. The CDR3 nucleotides read TGCGCCAGCAGCCAAGTCGAGAGCAAAGAGACCCAGTACTTC.

The J gene is TRBJ2-1, the V gene TRBV11-3, with 8 bases that match TRBD2. This CDR3 is built from 16 residues. Losses at the gene ends were 4 bases for V and 3 bases for J; bases not matched to a gene: 8. Per the germline V gene, CDR1 is SGHNT and CDR2 is YENEEA. CDR3 nucleotide sequence: TGTGCCAGCAGCTCGGAAAGACTAGCGCGCTACAATGAGCAGTTCTTC. Its protein is CASSSERLARYNEQFF. The full variable domain, with the rest looked up from reference TRBV11-3 and TRBJ2-1, is EAGVVQSPRYKIIEKKQPVAFWCNPISGHNTLYWYLQNLGQGPELLIRYENEEAVDDSQLPKDRFSAERLKGVDSTLKIQPAELGDSAVYLCASSSERLARYNEQFFGPGTRLTVL.

The chain recombines TRBV7-3 with TRBJ1-1, with a tentative D call TRBD1 (5 bases). With 2 bases removed from V and 3 bases from J, the gap between germline ends came to 7 bases. The CDR3 contains 13 residues. Germline CDR1 reads SGHTA; CDR2 reads FQGTGA. CDR3 region: CASSLQGDTEAFF. The CDR3 DNA reads as TGTGCCAGCAGCTTACAAGGGGACACTGAAGCTTTCTTT.

The chain recombines TRBV9 with TRBJ2-2; 8 bases agree with TRBD2. V was pared by 1 base and J by 3 bases, with 14 bases of the junction left unmatched. The CDR3 loop spans 19 amino acids. Germline V lookup: CDR1 SGDLS, CDR2 YYNGEE. CDR3 sequence: CASSVRPLDSGTDTGELFF. CDR3 bases: TGTGCCAGCAGCGTAAGGCCCCTGGATAGCGGGACTGACACCGGGGAGCTGTTTTTT.

This chain joins TRBV5-1 and TRBJ1-3; a weak D match, TRBD1 (6 bases). Trimming took 1 base from V and 2 from J, leaving 10 bases between them. The CDR3 is 15 residues long. The germline gives CDR1 SGHRS, CDR2 YFSETQ. The DNA for the CDR3 is TGCGCCAGCAGCTTGACAGGGCTGGCTGGAAACACCATATATTTT. Protein product: CASSLTGLAGNTIYF.

This chain uses TRBV4-1 with TRBJ2-3; a possible D gene is TRBD1 (6 bases). The V gene's germline CDR1 is MGHRA and CDR2 YSYEKL. The V end lost 6 bases, the J end lost 0 bases, and 10 bases lay between the germline ends. The CDR3 is 14 residues long. The CDR3 DNA reads TGCGCCAGCAGGGACAGAGCTAGCACAGATACGCAGTATTTT. It is translated as CASRDRASTDTQYF.

V is TRBV28 and J is TRBJ2-6; D gene uncertain. CDR3 length: 16 residues. V was cut by 2 bases and J by 0 bases, with 8 bases left in between. Per the germline V gene, CDR1 is MDHEN and CDR2 is SYDVKM. The CDR3 here is CASSLATPSGANVLTF. CDR3 bases: TGTGCCAGCAGTTTAGCCACTCCCTCTGGGGCCAACGTCCTGACTTTC.

The chain joins TRBV6-4 to TRBJ2-4; 9 bases agree with TRBD2. This CDR3 is built from 17 residues. V trimming: 1 base; J trimming: 9 bases; junction bases outside the gene matches: 13. Germline CDR1 and CDR2: MRHNA and SNTAGT. The CDR3 coding sequence is TGTGCCAGCAGTGACTGGGGGACTAGCAACCAAAAGGGCATTCAGTACTTC. This codes for CASSDWGTSNQKGIQYF.

This clone was seen only once. The gene calls are TRBV25-1 and TRBJ2-5, with a tentative D call TRBD1 (6 bases). The germline V gene encodes CDR1 MGHDK and CDR2 SYGVNS. CDR3 length: 16 residues. V shed 6 bases and J shed 1 base, with 18 bases lying between them. CDR3 sequence reads: CASSPSTGPLQETQYF. CDR3 in DNA: TGTGCCAGCAGCCCATCGACAGGACCGCTCCAAGAGACCCAGTACTTC.

The rearrangement uses TRBV7-2 and TRBJ1-5; the D gene is possibly TRBD1 (6 bases). CDR1 SGHTA and CDR2 FQGNSA come from the germline V gene. The CDR3 consists of 19 residues. Trimming pared 5 bases from V and 2 bases from J, leaving 25 bases between. The CDR3 is CASSPRGSGGLGGNQPQHF. In DNA form, the CDR3 reads TGTGCCAGCAGCCCCCGAGGATCGGGGGGGCTAGGGGGCAATCAGCCCCAGCATTTT.

CDR3 bases: TGTGCCAGCAGCTCGCCCGAGGGGGCGTTCAACGAGCAGTACTTC. This codes for CASSSPEGAFNEQYF. The genes are TRBV5-8 and TRBJ2-7; 7 bases map to TRBD1. The CDR3 totals 15 residues. Trimming cost V 3 bases and J 5 bases; bases outside gene matches: 11. CDR1 and CDR2 from the germline V gene are SGHTS and YDEGEE. The variable domain in full, with the rest retrieved from reference TRBV5-8 and TRBJ2-7, is EAGVTQSPTHLIKTRGQQATLRCSPISGHTSVYWYQQALGLGLQFLLWYDEGEERNRGNFPPRFSGRQFPNYSSELNVNALELEDSALYLCASSSPEGAFNEQYFGPGTRLTVT.

The table lists this clone with a few counts. The V and J genes are TRBV30 and TRBJ2-7; D may be TRBD1 (5 bases). CDR1 is GTSNPN, CDR2 SVGIG, per germline (reference sequence). V lost 1 base and J 4 bases, leaving 8 bases between the germline ends. The CDR3 totals 12 residues. CDR3 amino acids: CAWSGQGYEQYF. Written as DNA, the CDR3 is TGTGCCTGGAGTGGGCAGGGATACGAGCAGTACTTC.

This chain links TRBV27 with TRBJ1-5; TRBD1 might be the D (5 bases). With 6 bases removed from V and 3 bases from J, the gap between germline ends came to 15 bases. In germline, CDR1 is MNHEY, CDR2 SMNVEV (reference sequence). The CDR3 consists of 15 residues. CDR3 in amino acids: CASSSGTQFNQPQHF. The DNA of the CDR3 is TGTGCCAGCAGCTCCGGGACTCAATTCAATCAGCCCCAGCATTTT.

This chain uses TRBV30 with TRBJ2-5; D unresolved. Germline values: CDR1 GTSNPN, CDR2 SVGIG (reference sequence). There are 15 residues in the CDR3. V was clipped by 0 bases and J by 0 bases, with 11 bases between them. The CDR3 sequence is CAWSVDSQHQETQYF. CDR3 in DNA: TGTGCCTGGAGTGTAGATAGCCAACACCAAGAGACCCAGTACTTC.

The rearrangement joins TRBV7-2 to TRBJ1-4; TRBD1 matches 9 bases. CDR3 length equals 15 residues. The V gene end was trimmed by 5 bases and the J gene end by 8 bases; junction bases not matched to a gene: 9. Germline lookup yields CDR1 SGHTA and CDR2 FQGNSA. CDR3 loop: CASSQNRGPGEKLFF. The DNA for the CDR3 is TGTGCCAGCAGCCAGAACAGGGGGCCGGGCGAAAAACTGTTTTTT.

The rearrangement joins TRBV7-2 to TRBJ2-3; 9 bases fit TRBD2. Trimming took 5 bases from V and 8 from J; bases not matched to a gene: 20. Per germline, CDR1 SGHTA and CDR2 FQGNSA. This CDR3 contains 18 residues. The CDR3 DNA follows: TGTGCCAGCAGCCAGTCTTCGGTAGGGACTAGCCGAACTGTTACGCAGTATTTT. As protein: CASSQSSVGTSRTVTQYF.

This clone has a handful of counts. This chain uses TRBV6-5 with TRBJ2-5; 10 nucleotides agree with TRBD1. CDR1 MNHEY and CDR2 SVGAGI come from the germline V gene. The CDR3 length is 15 residues. J gave up 4 bases and V 0 bases, and 2 bases lay outside the gene matches. The CDR3 region is CASSYSWTGGETQYF. CDR3 nucleotide sequence: TGTGCCAGCAGTTACTCATGGACAGGGGGAGAGACCCAGTACTTC.

This clone appeared a few times. The DNA for the CDR3 is TGCGCCAGCAGCTCGTCGGTCGGCAGGGGGAGTTCCTACGAGCAGTACTTC. This gives the protein CASSSSVGRGSSYEQYF. J is TRBJ2-7 and V is TRBV5-1; 7 bases fit TRBD1. V was clipped by 3 bases and J by 1 base; unmatched bases: 13. The CDR3 spans 17 residues. Germline V CDR1 and CDR2: SGHRS, YFSETQ.

This clone was observed once. The rearrangement links TRBV2 to TRBJ1-1; TRBD1 matches at 7 bases. V shed 6 bases and J 9 bases; nucleotides not matched to a gene: 10. Germline values: CDR1 SNHLY, CDR2 FYNNEI. The CDR3 is 13 amino acids. Written as DNA, the CDR3 is TGTGCCAGCAGGGATTTCGACAGGGCGAAAGCTTTCTTT. Protein: CASRDFDRAKAFF.

This chain connects TRBV25-1 to TRBJ2-5; D is possibly TRBD1 (6 bases). The DNA end favors TRBJ2-7, so the J call may be wrong. CDR1 MGHDK and CDR2 SYGVNS come from the germline V gene. CDR3 length equals 13 residues. DNA for the CDR3: TGTGCCAGCAGAAATTCCCAGGGGTACGAGCAGTACTTC. Protein product: CASRNSQGYEQYF.

This clone was seen only a few times. The rearrangement uses TRBV9 and TRBJ1-1, with D hard to call. Trimming shortened V by 4 bases and J by 2 bases, and 9 bases separated the two germline ends. Germline V CDR1 and CDR2: SGDLS, YYNGEE. The CDR3 totals 13 residues. CDR3 protein: CASSFRHNTEAFF. CDR3 nucleotide sequence: TGTGCCAGCAGCTTTCGACATAACACTGAAGCTTTCTTT.

The V gene is TRBV6-5, the J gene TRBJ2-1; 7 bases align to TRBD2. The CDR3 covers 15 residues. Losses at the gene ends were 4 bases for V and 8 bases for J; bases not matched to a gene: 11. Per the germline V gene, CDR1 is MNHEY and CDR2 is SVGAGI. The CDR3 DNA follows: TGTGCCAGCAGTTCGTCGGGACTACCTGGCGATGAGCAGTTCTTC. Translating gives CASSSSGLPGDEQFF.

This chain uses TRBV7-6 with TRBJ1-1; D is possibly TRBD1 (5 bases). Trimming cost V 5 bases and J 1 base, with 8 bases left between them. The CDR3 spans 13 residues. From germline, CDR1 is SGHVS and CDR2 FNYEAQ. The CDR3 nucleotides are TGTGCCAGCAGCCTCCAGGGGAACACTGAAGCTTTCTTT. Encoded protein: CASSLQGNTEAFF.

The rearrangement uses TRBV7-2 and TRBJ2-7, with D unresolved. Germline CDR1 and CDR2: SGHTA and FQGNSA. The V end lost 1 base, the J end lost 0 bases, and 7 bases lay between the germline ends. The CDR3 is made up of 14 amino acids. The CDR3 DNA is TGTGCCAGCAGCTTAGTGGAGAGCTCCTACGAGCAGTACTTC. This gives the protein CASSLVESSYEQYF.

The J gene is TRBJ1-1, the V gene TRBV7-8, with a weak D call TRBD1 (6 bases). This CDR3 contains 15 residues. Trimming cost V 5 bases and J 0 bases, with 13 bases left between them. From germline, CDR1 is SGHVS and CDR2 FQNEAQ. The CDR3 DNA is TGTGCCAGCAGCGTACCCAGGGGCCTGAACACTGAAGCTTTCTTT. It codes for CASSVPRGLNTEAFF.